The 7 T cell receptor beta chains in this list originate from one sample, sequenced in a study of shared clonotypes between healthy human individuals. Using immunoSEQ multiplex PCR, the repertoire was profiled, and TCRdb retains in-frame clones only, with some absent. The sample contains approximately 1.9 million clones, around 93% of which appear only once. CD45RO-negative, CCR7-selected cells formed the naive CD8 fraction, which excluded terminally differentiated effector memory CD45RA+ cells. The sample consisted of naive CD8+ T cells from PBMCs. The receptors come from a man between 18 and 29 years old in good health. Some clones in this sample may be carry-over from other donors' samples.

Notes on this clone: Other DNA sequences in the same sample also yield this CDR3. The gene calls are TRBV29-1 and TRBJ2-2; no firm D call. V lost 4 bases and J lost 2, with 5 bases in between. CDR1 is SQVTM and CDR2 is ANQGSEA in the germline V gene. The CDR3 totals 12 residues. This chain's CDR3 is CSVVDNTGELFF. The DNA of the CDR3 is TGCAGCGTTGTCGATAACACCGGGGAGCTGTTTTTT.

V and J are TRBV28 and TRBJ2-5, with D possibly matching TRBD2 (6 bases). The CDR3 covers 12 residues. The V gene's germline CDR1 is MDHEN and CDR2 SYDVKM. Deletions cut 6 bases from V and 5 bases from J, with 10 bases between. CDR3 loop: CASSGGWETQYF. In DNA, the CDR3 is TGTGCCAGCAGCGGGGGTTGGGAGACCCAGTACTTC.

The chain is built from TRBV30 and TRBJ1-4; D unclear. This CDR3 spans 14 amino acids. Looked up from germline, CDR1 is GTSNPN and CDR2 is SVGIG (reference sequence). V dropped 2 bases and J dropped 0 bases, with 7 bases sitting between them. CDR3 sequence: CAWSWAATNEKLFF. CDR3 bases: TGTGCCTGGAGTTGGGCAGCAACTAATGAAAAACTGTTTTTT. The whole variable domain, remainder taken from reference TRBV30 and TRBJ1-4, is SQTIHQWPATLVQPVGSPLSLECTVEGTSNPNLYWYRQAAGRGLQLLFYSVGIGQISSEVPQNLSASRPQDRQFILSSKKLLLSDSGFYLCAWSWAATNEKLFFGSGTQLSVL.

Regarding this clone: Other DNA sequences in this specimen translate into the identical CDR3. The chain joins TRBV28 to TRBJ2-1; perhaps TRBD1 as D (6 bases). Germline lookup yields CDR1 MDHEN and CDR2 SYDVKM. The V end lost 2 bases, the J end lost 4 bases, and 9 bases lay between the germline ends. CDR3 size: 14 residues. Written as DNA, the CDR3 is TGTGCCAGCAGTTTAACAGGGACGTACAATGAGCAGTTCTTC. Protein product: CASSLTGTYNEQFF.

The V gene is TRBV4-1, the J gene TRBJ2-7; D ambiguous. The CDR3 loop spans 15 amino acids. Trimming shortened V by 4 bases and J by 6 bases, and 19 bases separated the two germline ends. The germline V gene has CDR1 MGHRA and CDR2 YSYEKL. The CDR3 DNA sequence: TGCGCCAGCAGCCCCACGGGCGACGTCTTAGGCGAGCAGTACTTC. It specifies CASSPTGDVLGEQYF.

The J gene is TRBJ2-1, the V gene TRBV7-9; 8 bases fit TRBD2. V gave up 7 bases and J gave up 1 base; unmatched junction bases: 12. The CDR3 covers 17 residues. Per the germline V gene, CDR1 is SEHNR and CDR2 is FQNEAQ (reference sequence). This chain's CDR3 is CASNPGGGRGSYNEQFF. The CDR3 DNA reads TGTGCCAGCAACCCCGGGGGGGGACGAGGGTCCTACAATGAGCAGTTCTTC. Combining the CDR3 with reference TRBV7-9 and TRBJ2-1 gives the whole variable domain DTGVSQNPRHKITKRGQNVTFRCDPISEHNRLYWYRQTLGQGPEFLTYFQNEAQLEKSRLLSDRFSAERPKGSFSTLEIQRTEQGDSAMYLCASNPGGGRGSYNEQFFGPGTRLTVL.

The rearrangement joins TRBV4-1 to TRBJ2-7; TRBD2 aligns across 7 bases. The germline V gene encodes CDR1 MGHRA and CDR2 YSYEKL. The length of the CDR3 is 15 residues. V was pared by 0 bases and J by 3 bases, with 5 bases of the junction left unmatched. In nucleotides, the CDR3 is TGCGCCAGCAGCCAAGATCCCCGGGGGGTCTACGAGCAGTACTTC. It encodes CASSQDPRGVYEQYF.